The 12 T cell receptor beta chains listed next were all sequenced from one sample in a study of Graves' ophthalmopathy and Graves' hyperthyroidism. The study amplified TCR beta CDR3 regions using RNA transcripts. RT-PCR in the first round used HTBI primers; a second-round multiplex PCR followed. TCRdb called the multiplex PCR reads again in MiXCR, with one record for every CDR3 protein. The table shows just over 400,000 distinct CDR3 sequences, with about 21% occurring only once. Sequencing was done on a sample of peripheral blood. Receptors originate from a young woman with stable Graves' hyperthyroidism.

A few counts support this clonotype. A read error may be the cause here, since a much bigger clone is one base away. The rearrangement uses TRBV2 and TRBJ2-5; 7 nucleotides agree with TRBD2. Looked up from germline, CDR1 is SNHLY and CDR2 is FYNNEI. The CDR3 consists of 12 residues. The CDR3 reads CAAFLARETQHF. Written as DNA, the CDR3 is TGTGCCGCCTTCCTGGCGCGGGAGACCCAGCACTTC.

This clonotype occurred many times. V and J are TRBV30 and TRBJ2-7; D remains ambiguous. V lost 3 bases and J lost 3, with 6 bases in between. The CDR3 is 11 amino acids. The germline V gene encodes CDR1 GTSNPN and CDR2 SVGIG (reference sequence). The CDR3 DNA reads as TGTGCCTGGAGATCGGTCTACGAGCAGTACTTC. Its translation is CAWRSVYEQYF. Looking up the rest from reference TRBV30 and TRBJ2-7 gives the full variable domain: SQTIHQWPATLVQPVGSPLSLECTVEGTSNPNLYWYRQAAGRGLQLLFYSVGIGQISSEVPQNLSASRPQDRQFILSSKKLLLSDSGFYLCAWRSVYEQYFGPGTRLTVT.

As concerns this clonotype: This may be a read error, as it is one base from a much larger clone. This CDR3 is missing its conserved last phenylalanine or tryptophan, likely due to a read error. It is unclear where the CDR3 begins or ends on the DNA, so no DNA is shown, and the CDR3 is as TCRdb lists it. The chain couples TRBV6-5 to TRBJ1-1; the DNA was not used to check the table's D call, TRBD1. Germline values: CDR1 MNHEY, CDR2 SVGAGI. Termini included, the CDR3 measures 13 amino acids. CDR3: CASSYSGRVEALS.

In its sample, this clonotype was seen many times. This chain connects TRBV19 to TRBJ1-6, with D possibly being TRBD1 (5 bases). This CDR3 comprises 17 residues. Deletions cut 3 bases from V and 7 bases from J, with 19 bases between. Per germline, CDR1 LNHDA and CDR2 SQIVND (reference sequence). For the CDR3, the DNA is TGTGCCAGTAGTATCGGGCCCTCCCCGGGGCGGAATTCACCCCTCCACTTT. Translation gives CASSIGPSPGRNSPLHF.

This clonotype was picked up many times. This sequence joins TRBV20-1 and TRBJ2-3; 8 bases line up with TRBD2. CDR1 DFQATT and CDR2 SNEGSKA come from the germline V gene (reference sequence). Trimming took 2 bases from V and 0 from J; bases not matched to a gene: 4. The CDR3 runs 15 residues. The CDR3 is CSARRSGVSTDTQYF. CDR3 coding DNA: TGCAGTGCTAGACGTAGCGGGGTTAGCACAGATACGCAGTATTTT.

This clonotype was seen many times. The gene calls are TRBV6-2 or TRBV6-3 and TRBJ1-5; D not resolved. Trimming cost V 0 bases and J 7 bases, with 10 bases left between them. Germline V gene data show CDR1 as MNHEY and CDR2 as SVGEGT. The CDR3 has 14 amino acids. The CDR3 coding sequence is TGTGCCAGCAGTTACTCGCGGGAACGCCAGCCCCAGCATTTT. It translates to CASSYSRERQPQHF.

This clonotype has a count of ten or more. V usage is TRBV18 and J usage is TRBJ2-5; 12 bases are a match to TRBD2. The CDR3 spans 16 residues. Germline CDR1 is KGHSH and CDR2 is LQKENI. After removal of 3 bases from V and 4 bases from J, the junction contained 6 bases not matched to a gene. CDR3 nucleotide sequence: TGTGCCAGCTCACCGCAAAAACTAGCGGGAGGAGAGACCCAGTACTTC. Protein sequence: CASSPQKLAGGETQYF.

This clonotype was picked up one time. This sequence joins TRBV12-3 or TRBV12-4 and TRBJ1-2, with 7 bases aligning to TRBD1. V shed 3 bases and J 4 bases; nucleotides not matched to a gene: 8. The CDR3 runs to 15 residues. The CDR3 here is CASSFSGQASYGYTF. The CDR3 DNA follows: TGTGCCAGCAGTTTCTCAGGACAGGCCTCCTATGGCTACACCTTC.

The genes are TRBV15 and TRBJ1-6; D gene uncertain. The CDR3 is 14 residues long. V lost 7 bases and J 3 bases, leaving 10 bases between the germline ends. Germline CDR1 reads LNHNV; CDR2 reads YYDKDF (reference sequence). The CDR3 loop is CATKSGFYNSPLHF. The CDR3 DNA reads TGTGCCACCAAGTCGGGTTTCTATAATTCACCCCTCCACTTT.

This clonotype was seen repeatedly, ten times or more. The V call is TRBV7-2, the J call TRBJ2-7; D is ambiguous. Germline V gives CDR1 SGHTA, CDR2 FQGNSA. Between the trimmed V and J ends, which lost 5 bases and 2 bases, there was a span of 13 bases. The CDR3 covers 14 residues. The CDR3 loop is CASSPSPLTYEQYF. The CDR3 nucleotides read TGTGCCAGCAGCCCATCCCCCCTGACCTACGAGCAGTACTTC.

This clonotype showed up many times. The chain couples TRBV30 to TRBJ2-7; possibly TRBD1 or TRBD2 for D (7 bases each). Germline V gene data show CDR1 as GTSNPN and CDR2 as SVGIG (reference sequence). The CDR3 runs 11 residues. Trimming shortened V by 4 bases and J by 5 bases, and 9 bases separated the two germline ends. CDR3 region: CAWTGGDEQYF. CDR3 DNA: TGTGCCTGGACAGGGGGGGACGAGCAGTACTTC. Drawing the rest from reference TRBV30 and TRBJ2-7, the complete variable domain is SQTIHQWPATLVQPVGSPLSLECTVEGTSNPNLYWYRQAAGRGLQLLFYSVGIGQISSEVPQNLSASRPQDRQFILSSKKLLLSDSGFYLCAWTGGDEQYFGPGTRLTVT.

The sample holds many counts of this clonotype. V gene TRBV6-1 combines with J gene TRBJ1-1, with D unclear. CDR1 MNHNS and CDR2 SASEGT come from the germline V gene. This CDR3 comprises 15 residues. Trimming took 1 base from V and 5 from J, leaving 14 bases between them. Here the CDR3 DNA reads TGTGCCAGCAGTGAAGTCAAGGGTATAGGGACTGAAGCTTTCTTT. This codes for CASSEVKGIGTEAFF.